This passage covers 8 T cell receptor beta chains from one sample sequenced in a study of T cell responses to AZD1222 COVID-19 vaccine. The protocol was immunoSEQ multiplex PCR, while the TCRdb copy is restricted to in-frame clones and leaves out a portion. The repertoire holds roughly 120,000 clones, with roughly 92% as singletons. This sample comprised peripheral blood, obtained 28 days after the second AZD1222 dose. The receptors were gathered from an adult who received the AZD1222 COVID-19 vaccine.

The chain is built from TRBV4-1 and TRBJ1-2, with a possible D match to TRBD1 (5 bases). In germline, CDR1 is MGHRA, CDR2 YSYEKL. CDR3 length: 14 residues. Trimming left V 0 bases short and J 6 bases short, with 11 bases between. The CDR3 nucleotides are TGCGCCAGCAGCCAAGATGCAGGGTTGAATGGCTACACCTTC. Residues: CASSQDAGLNGYTF.

The chain couples TRBV2 to TRBJ1-2; D not certain. The CDR3 spans 12 residues. Trimming removed 6 bases from V and 7 bases from J, with 12 bases in between. CDR1 SNHLY and CDR2 FYNNEI come from the germline V gene. The DNA for the CDR3 is TGTGCCAGCAGCCCGCGAGGGCCTGGCTACACCTTC. Protein product: CASSPRGPGYTF.

In its sample, this clone was seen once. V and J are TRBV11-2 and TRBJ2-5, with D hard to call. The CDR3 totals 12 residues. Germline-derived CDR1 and CDR2 are SGHAT and FQNNGV. Trimming pared 5 bases from V and 0 bases from J, leaving 4 bases between. The CDR3: CASSRYQETQYF. CDR3 in DNA: TGTGCCAGCAGCCGATACCAAGAGACCCAGTACTTC.

The CDR3 coding sequence is TGTGCCAGCAGCTTTTCAGGGGTCGCTGGAAACACCATATATTTT. Translated: CASSFSGVAGNTIYF. The V gene is TRBV7-2, the J gene TRBJ1-3; maybe TRBD1 (6 bases). CDR1 SGHTA and CDR2 FQGNSA come from the germline V gene. The CDR3 has 15 amino acids. Trimming left V 3 bases short and J 2 bases short, with 11 bases between.

The rearrangement uses TRBV6-4 and TRBJ2-2; D is ambiguous. The ends were cut back, 2 bases at V and 3 bases at J, with 4 bases in the middle. This CDR3 comprises 13 residues. From germline, CDR1 is MRHNA and CDR2 SNTAGT. CDR3 protein: CASSDGDTGELFF. The DNA for the CDR3 is TGTGCCAGCAGTGACGGGGACACCGGGGAGCTGTTTTTT.

The chain's CDR3 is CATSDLPSVRDRGNQPQHF. The DNA for the CDR3 is TGTGCCACCAGTGATCTCCCCTCAGTCAGGGACAGGGGCAATCAGCCCCAGCATTTT. The J gene is TRBJ1-5, the V gene TRBV24-1, with 9 bases fitting TRBD1. CDR1 KGHDR and CDR2 SFDVKD come from the germline V gene. The V and J ends lost 3 bases and 2 bases, in that order; junction bases with no gene match: 13. The CDR3 length is 19 residues.

This clone was observed once. The rearrangement joins TRBV6-1 to TRBJ1-4, with D perhaps TRBD1 (6 bases). CDR1 and CDR2 from the germline V gene are MNHNS and SASEGT. The CDR3 is 19 amino acids. V lost 3 bases to trimming and J lost 0 bases, with 20 bases between them. The CDR3 loop is CASSEDERGRAATNEKLFF. Here the CDR3 DNA reads TGTGCCAGCAGTGAGGACGAGCGGGGGCGAGCGGCAACTAATGAAAAACTGTTTTTT.

This chain connects TRBV10-3 to TRBJ1-1; D perhaps matches TRBD1 (6 bases). The V end lost 2 bases, the J end lost 10 bases, and 8 bases lay between the germline ends. Germline CDR1 and CDR2: ENHRY and SYGVKD. The CDR3 is 11 residues long. The CDR3 protein is CAISEVGGAFF. DNA for the CDR3: TGTGCCATCAGTGAGGTAGGGGGAGCTTTCTTT.